Each of the 17 T cell receptor beta chains below was sequenced from the same sample in a study of blood T cell repertoires in COVID-19. Sequenced by immunoSEQ multiplex PCR; TCRdb stores in-frame clones only, minus some. Of about 72,000 clones in the sample, around 80% were seen once. What was sequenced was peripheral blood. These receptors originate from a human donor in a cohort sampled during active COVID-19.

The V and J genes are TRBV3-1 (or the pseudogene TRBV3-2) and TRBJ1-1, with D possibly matching TRBD1 (5 bases). The CDR3 runs 15 residues. Germline V CDR1 and CDR2: LGHDT, YNNKEL (reference sequence). V was clipped by 2 bases and J by 2 bases, with 12 bases between them. CDR3 nucleotides: TGTGCCAGCAGCCAACTAGGGGTGCGTAACACTGAAGCTTTCTTT. It codes for CASSQLGVRNTEAFF.

The gene calls are TRBV5-5 and TRBJ2-1; the D gene is possibly TRBD2 (5 bases). Trimming pared 1 base from V and 5 bases from J, leaving 7 bases between. CDR1 is SGHKS and CDR2 is YYEKEE in the germline V gene (reference sequence). CDR3 length: 13 amino acids. CDR3 amino acids: CASSLNGDNEQFF. The CDR3 DNA sequence: TGTGCCAGCAGCTTGAACGGGGACAATGAGCAGTTCTTC. Full variable domain (missing parts from reference TRBV5-5 and TRBJ2-1): DAGVTQSPTHLIKTRGQQVTLRCSPISGHKSVSWYQQVLGQGPQFIFQYYEKEERGRGNFPDRFSARQFPNYSSELNVNALLLGDSALYLCASSLNGDNEQFFGPGTRLTVL.

The CDR3 sequence: CASSTGQGAYGYTF. The CDR3 nucleotides read TGCGCCAGCAGCACCGGACAGGGGGCCTATGGCTACACCTTC. The chain recombines TRBV5-1 with TRBJ1-2; 11 nucleotides agree with TRBD1. The CDR3 has 14 residues. J lost 4 bases, V lost 4 bases, and 3 bases had no gene match. Germline-derived CDR1 and CDR2 are SGHRS and YFSETQ.

This chain uses TRBV24-1 with TRBJ2-1, with 9 bases identical to TRBD1. CDR1 and CDR2 (germline): KGHDR, SFDVKD. The CDR3 is made up of 14 amino acids. V lost 4 bases and J lost 7; bases outside the gene matches: 4. Here the CDR3 reads CATSDPGTGNEQFF. The CDR3 bases are TGTGCCACCAGTGACCCCGGGACAGGGAATGAGCAGTTCTTC.

The gene calls are TRBV5-1 and TRBJ1-2, with 7 bases lining up with TRBD1. Germline V gene data show CDR1 as SGHRS and CDR2 as YFSETQ. This CDR3 has 14 amino acids. The V and J ends lost 1 base and 7 bases, in that order; junction bases with no gene match: 7. In DNA, the CDR3 is TGCGCCAGCAGCTTGACAGGGGCTTTATCTGGCTACACCTTC. Residues: CASSLTGALSGYTF.

The rearrangement joins TRBV11-3 to TRBJ2-2; no firm D call. Germline V CDR1 and CDR2: SGHNT, YENEEA. Trimming shortened V by 1 base and J by 6 bases, and 12 bases separated the two germline ends. The CDR3 consists of 15 residues. CDR3 amino acids: CASSLGVIVSGELFF. As DNA, the CDR3 is TGTGCCAGCAGCTTAGGAGTTATTGTATCCGGGGAGCTGTTTTTT.

This clone appeared a single time. The genes are TRBV5-1 and TRBJ1-2; no clear D gene. V was clipped by 2 bases and J by 2 bases, with 7 bases between them. The CDR3 runs 13 residues. CDR1 and CDR2 from the germline V gene are SGHRS and YFSETQ. The CDR3, as DNA: TGCGCCAGCAGCTTAACAGAAAACTATGGCTACACCTTC. Residues: CASSLTENYGYTF. Based on the CDR3 plus reference TRBV5-1 and TRBJ1-2, the full variable domain is KAGVTQTPRYLIKTRGQQVTLSCSPISGHRSVSWYQQTPGQGLQFLFEYFSETQRNKGNFPGRFSGRQFSNSRSEMNVSTLELGDSALYLCASSLTENYGYTFGSGTRLTVV.

This chain uses TRBV19 with TRBJ1-5; no clear D. Trimming removed 5 bases at V and 0 bases at J, with 14 bases between. CDR3 size: 16 residues. In germline, CDR1 is LNHDA, CDR2 SQIVND (reference sequence). This chain's CDR3 is CASSRTTLYSNQPQHF. In nucleotides, the CDR3 is TGTGCCAGTAGTCGTACGACACTTTATAGCAATCAGCCCCAGCATTTT. The full variable domain, in which reference TRBV19 and TRBJ1-5 provide the parts outside the CDR3, is DGGITQSPKYLFRKEGQNVTLSCEQNLNHDAMYWYRQDPGQGLRLIYYSQIVNDFQKGDIAEGYSVSREKKESFPLTVTSAQKNPTAFYLCASSRTTLYSNQPQHFGDGTRLSIL.

This clone was observed once. The rearrangement joins TRBV6-5 to TRBJ1-2; the D gene is possibly TRBD1 (6 bases). The germline V and J ends were trimmed by 7 bases and 4 bases, with 19 bases remaining between them. This CDR3 has 15 amino acids. The germline CDR1 and CDR2 sequences are MNHEY and SVGAGI. This chain's CDR3 is CASKPSIQTGYGYTF. The DNA for the CDR3 is TGTGCCAGCAAACCCTCAATTCAGACAGGCTATGGCTACACCTTC.

This clone was seen a single time. The V gene is TRBV19, the J gene TRBJ1-2; 8 positions match TRBD1. CDR3 length: 14 amino acids. The V segment lost 7 bases and the J segment 2 bases; nucleotides outside the gene matches: 6. Germline V CDR1 and CDR2: LNHDA, SQIVND (reference sequence). CDR3 bases: TGTGCCAGTAACGATCCAGGGGGCAACTATGGCTACACCTTC. Encoded protein: CASNDPGGNYGYTF.

V usage is TRBV6-2 or TRBV6-3 and J usage is TRBJ2-1; 9 nucleotides align to TRBD1. The CDR3 is 18 amino acids. V trimming: 0 bases; J trimming: 6 bases; junction bases outside the gene matches: 12. CDR1 and CDR2 from the germline V gene are MNHEY and SVGEGT. The CDR3 is CASSYSPQTGGVGNEQFF. CDR3 nucleotide sequence: TGTGCCAGCAGTTACTCGCCCCAGACAGGGGGAGTGGGCAATGAGCAGTTCTTC.

This chain joins TRBV5-5 and TRBJ1-1, with TRBD1 as a possible D gene (6 bases). CDR3 size: 16 residues. Germline V lookup: CDR1 SGHKS, CDR2 YYEKEE (reference sequence). V was clipped by 7 bases and J by 0 bases, with 19 bases between them. CDR3: CASPEPGENMNTEAFF. In DNA form, the CDR3 reads TGTGCCAGCCCGGAACCAGGGGAGAACATGAACACTGAAGCTTTCTTT.

The V and J genes are TRBV24-1 and TRBJ2-1; 14 bases match TRBD2. Germline assignment: CDR1 KGHDR and CDR2 SFDVKD. This CDR3 comprises 18 residues. V lost 3 bases and J lost 6; bases outside the gene matches: 9. The CDR3 loop reads CATSDLRLAGGRINEQFF. The CDR3 DNA reads TGTGCCACCAGTGATCTCCGACTAGCGGGGGGGCGTATCAATGAGCAGTTCTTC.

V is TRBV6-5 and J is TRBJ1-1; 7 bases agree with TRBD1. Germline trimming cut 10 bases from V and 5 bases from J; bases unmatched to any gene: 13. Germline CDR1 MNHEY, CDR2 SVGAGI. CDR3 length: 14 residues. CDR3 region: CATSTQTGQTEAFF. CDR3 bases: TGTGCCACCTCTACCCAGACAGGGCAAACTGAAGCTTTCTTT.

The CDR3 reads CASSTRAHMTNEQFF. CDR3 sequence (DNA): TGTGCCAGCAGCACCAGGGCCCACATGACCAATGAGCAGTTCTTC. V gene TRBV7-8 combines with J gene TRBJ2-1; a weak D match, TRBD1 (5 bases). V lost 5 bases and J 6 bases, leaving 17 bases between the germline ends. The germline gives CDR1 SGHVS, CDR2 FQNEAQ. The CDR3 length is 15 residues.

This chain connects TRBV12-5 to TRBJ2-7; D might be TRBD2 (7 bases). Trimming stripped 5 bases from V and 2 bases from J, with 10 bases between. Germline V gene data show CDR1 as LGHNT and CDR2 as FRNRAP. The CDR3 loop spans 13 amino acids. The CDR3 sequence is CASGRGATYEQYF. In nucleotides, the CDR3 is TGTGCTAGTGGTCGGGGGGCTACCTACGAGCAGTACTTC.

V gene TRBV7-9 combines with J gene TRBJ2-7; 9 bases line up with TRBD1. The CDR3 has 14 amino acids. The V gene's germline CDR1 is SEHNR and CDR2 FQNEAQ (reference sequence). Losses at the gene ends were 8 bases for V and 4 bases for J; bases not matched to a gene: 9. In nucleotides, the CDR3 is TGTGCCAGCGGTCAAGGACAGGGGCCATACGAGCAGTACTTC. This sequence encodes CASGQGQGPYEQYF.